Here is one TCR beta chain with its context. The sample originates from a study of blood T cell repertoires in COVID-19. Trimming stripped 2 bases from V and 2 bases from J, with 3 bases between. Germline V gives CDR1 GTSNPN, CDR2 SVGIG (reference sequence). The CDR3 loop spans 11 amino acids. Using immunoSEQ multiplex PCR, the repertoire was profiled, and TCRdb retains in-frame clones only, with some absent. The sample lists 35,000 to 45,000 clones, roughly 88% occurring once. The origin of this receptor is a human donor in a cohort sampled during active COVID-19. This chain connects TRBV30 to TRBJ2-5; no clear D. The sample was peripheral blood. CDR3 nucleotide sequence: TGTGCCTGGAGTCCTCAAGAGACCCAGTACTTC. Its translation: CAWSPQETQYF.